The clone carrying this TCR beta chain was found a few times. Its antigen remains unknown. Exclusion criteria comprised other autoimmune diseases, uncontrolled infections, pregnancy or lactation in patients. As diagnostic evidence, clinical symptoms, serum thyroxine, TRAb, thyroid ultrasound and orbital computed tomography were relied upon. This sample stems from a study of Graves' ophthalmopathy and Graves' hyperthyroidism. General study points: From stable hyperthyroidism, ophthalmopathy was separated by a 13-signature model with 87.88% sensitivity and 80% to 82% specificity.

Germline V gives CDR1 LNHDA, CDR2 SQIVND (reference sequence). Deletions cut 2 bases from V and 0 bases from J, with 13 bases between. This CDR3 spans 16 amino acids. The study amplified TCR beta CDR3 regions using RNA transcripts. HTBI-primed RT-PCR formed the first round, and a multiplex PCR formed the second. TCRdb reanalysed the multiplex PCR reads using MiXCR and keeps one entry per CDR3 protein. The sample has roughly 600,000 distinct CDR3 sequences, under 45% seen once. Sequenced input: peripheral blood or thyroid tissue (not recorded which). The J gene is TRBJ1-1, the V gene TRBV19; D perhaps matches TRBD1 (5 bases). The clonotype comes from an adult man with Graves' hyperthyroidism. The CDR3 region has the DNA TGTGCCAGTAGTATAAGGACGACAGCTATGAACACTGAAGCTTTCTTT. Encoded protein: CASSIRTTAMNTEAFF.